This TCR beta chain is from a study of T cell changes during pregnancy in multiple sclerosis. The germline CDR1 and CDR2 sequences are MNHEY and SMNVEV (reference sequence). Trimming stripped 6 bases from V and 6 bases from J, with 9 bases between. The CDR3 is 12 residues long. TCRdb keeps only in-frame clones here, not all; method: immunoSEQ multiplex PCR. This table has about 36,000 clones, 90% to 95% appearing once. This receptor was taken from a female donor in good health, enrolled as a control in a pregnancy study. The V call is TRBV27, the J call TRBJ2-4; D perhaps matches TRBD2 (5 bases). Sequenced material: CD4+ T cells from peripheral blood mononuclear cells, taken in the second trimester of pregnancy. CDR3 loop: CASRGLGNIQYF. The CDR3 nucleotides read TGTGCCAGCAGAGGACTTGGAAACATTCAGTACTTC.